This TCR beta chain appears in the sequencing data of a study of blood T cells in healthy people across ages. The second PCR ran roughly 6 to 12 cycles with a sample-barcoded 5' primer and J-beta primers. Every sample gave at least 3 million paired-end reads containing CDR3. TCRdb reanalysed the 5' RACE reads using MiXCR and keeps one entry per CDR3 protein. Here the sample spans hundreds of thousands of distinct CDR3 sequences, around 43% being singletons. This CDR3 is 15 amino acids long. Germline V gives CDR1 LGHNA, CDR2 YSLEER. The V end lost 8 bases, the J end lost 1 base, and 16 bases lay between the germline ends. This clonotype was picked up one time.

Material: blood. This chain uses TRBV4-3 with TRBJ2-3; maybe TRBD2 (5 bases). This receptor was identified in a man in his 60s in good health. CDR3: CASGRGESGTDTQYF. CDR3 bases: TGCGCCAGCGGGCGTGGGGAGTCGGGCACAGATACGCAGTATTTT.